Listed here is a single T cell receptor (beta chain). The data originate from a study of blood T cell repertoires in COVID-19. Turning to the study itself: The analysed material was cDNA or gDNA that came from T cells, B-cell-depleted T cells, or PBMCs.

In the authors' methods: For nucleated cells, counts were estimated from reference gene primer amplification. Profiled with immunoSEQ multiplex PCR; TCRdb holds only in-frame clones, not every one. The V and J calls and clone size come from that table; D and trimming were worked out from the DNA. The sample has about 250,000 clones; about 80% are singletons. The sequence derives from an elderly man with acute or convalescent COVID-19. Sample: peripheral blood.

The CDR3 loop reads CASSFRERGSSYNEQFF. The CDR3 region has the DNA TGTGCCAGCAGTTTTAGGGAGCGGGGGAGCTCCTACAATGAGCAGTTCTTC. The chain couples TRBV27 to TRBJ2-1; 8 bases line up with TRBD2. The ends lost 3 bases at V and 0 bases at J; junction bases unmatched: 7. Germline V lookup: CDR1 MNHEY, CDR2 SMNVEV (reference sequence). The CDR3 spans 17 residues.